Listed below are T cell receptor beta chains from one sample, sequenced in a study of shared clonotypes between healthy human individuals. The data were produced by immunoSEQ multiplex PCR, yet TCRdb's version contains in-frame clones alone and is incomplete. Of over a million clones listed, about 84% are singletons. The sequenced material came from memory CD4+ T cells from PBMCs. The receptors shown here come from a man younger than 35 in good health. Some clones in this sample may be carry-over from other donors' samples. CDR3s include the opening cysteine and the closing phenylalanine or tryptophan. The D gene is left open where the match is weak. For some rows the clone size is stated as once, few or many, or as a class when expanded; others skip it.

>TRBV29-1|NA|NA|TRBJ2-4
CSALGNIQYF
TGCAGCGCCCTTGGGAACATTCAGTACTTC
>TRBV5-1|NA|NA|TRBJ2-2
CASSLVLKNTGELFF
TGCGCCAGCAGCTTGGTTCTTAAGAACACCGGGGAGCTGTTTTTT
>TRBV27|NA|few|TRBJ1-4
CASSLKGDGEKLFF
TGTGCCAGCAGTTTAAAGGGTGACGGCGAAAAACTGTTTTTT
>TRBV5-1|TRBD1|NA|TRBJ2-1
CASSPDRGQFF
TGCGCCAGCAGCCCCGACAGGGGACAGTTCTTC
>TRBV29-1|TRBD1|NA|TRBJ1-2
CSVAGTAYGYTF
TGCAGCGTCGCCGGGACAGCCTATGGCTACACCTTC
>TRBV15|NA|NA|TRBJ1-1
CATSRELQGGGPTEAFF
TGTGCCACCAGCAGAGAGCTGCAGGGAGGGGGACCGACTGAAGCTTTCTTT
>TRBV7-2|NA|NA|TRBJ2-7
CATQTGEFDEQYF
TGTGCCACTCAGACCGGCGAATTCGACGAGCAGTACTTC
>TRBV19|NA|NA|TRBJ1-1
CASSIGGPLNTEAFF
TGTGCCAGTAGTATAGGGGGGCCCTTGAACACTGAAGCTTTCTTT
>TRBV28|NA|NA|TRBJ2-3
CASSLRSPSTDTQYF
TGTGCCAGCAGTTTGAGGTCCCCTAGCACAGATACGCAGTATTTT
>TRBV5-1|NA|NA|TRBJ2-3
CASSNPGLGKGTQYF
TGCGCCAGCAGCAACCCGGGCCTTGGAAAAGGGACGCAGTATTTT
>TRBV5-1|TRBD1|many|TRBJ2-3
CASSLGQGGTDTQYF
TGCGCCAGCAGCTTGGGACAGGGTGGAACAGATACGCAGTATTTT
>TRBV7-2|TRBD1|NA|TRBJ1-2
CASSRSDRVYGYGYTF
TGTGCCAGCAGCAGAAGCGACAGGGTGTATGGCTATGGCTACACCTTC
>TRBV21-1|NA|NA|TRBJ1-1
CASSNYTTLPMNTEAFF
TGTGCCAGCAGCAACTATACAACCTTGCCCATGAACACTGAAGCTTTCTTT
>TRBV27|NA|NA|TRBJ2-7
CAAGRRERVAEQYF
TGTGCCGCCGGCAGGCGGGAAAGGGTCGCCGAGCAGTACTTC
>TRBV7-9|TRBD1|NA|TRBJ1-1
CASSRLGQGPAFF
TGTGCCAGCAGCCGTTTGGGACAGGGCCCGGCTTTCTTT
>TRBV5-1|NA|NA|TRBJ2-1
CASSLYNGQFF
TGCGCCAGCAGCTTATATAATGGGCAGTTCTTC
>TRBV5-1|TRBD1|NA|TRBJ2-3
CASSWGDRVHF
TGCGCCAGCAGCTGGGGGGACAGGGTACATTTT
>TRBV4-2|NA|once|TRBJ2-3
CASSQGRSDTQYF
TGTGCCAGCAGCCAAGGGCGAAGCGATACGCAGTATTTT
>TRBV5-4|TRBD1|NA|TRBJ2-1
CASSLRPPIRDSGNEQFF
TGTGCCAGCAGCTTGAGGCCCCCAATCCGGGACAGTGGGAATGAGCAGTTCTTC
>TRBV18|TRBD1|few|TRBJ1-5
CASSPTGTGGFQPQHF
TGTGCCAGCTCACCAACCGGGACAGGGGGCTTTCAGCCCCAGCATTTT
>TRBV11-2|TRBD2|NA|TRBJ2-1
CASSWGGSGRGEQFF
TGTGCCAGCAGCTGGGGTGGTAGCGGGAGAGGTGAGCAGTTCTTC
>TRBV18|TRBD1|few|TRBJ2-5
CASSAVTGGRETQYF
TGTGCCAGCTCAGCCGTGACAGGGGGCAGGGAGACCCAGTACTTC
>TRBV2|NA|NA|TRBJ2-3
CASSGGRVPTDTQYF
TGTGCCAGCAGTGGCGGTAGGGTACCGACAGATACGCAGTATTTT
>TRBV7-3|TRBD2|NA|TRBJ2-3
CASGWGGADTQYF
TGTGCCAGCGGTTGGGGAGGGGCAGATACGCAGTATTTT
>TRBV18|TRBD1|NA|TRBJ2-2
CASSPGTGGTGELFF
TGTGCCAGCTCACCAGGGACAGGGGGCACCGGGGAGCTGTTTTTT
>TRBV19|TRBD2|NA|TRBJ2-7
CASMGRAGGSYEQYF
TGTGCCAGTATGGGTAGAGCGGGGGGCTCCTACGAGCAGTACTTC
>TRBV9|NA|NA|TRBJ1-1
CASTKEGGRGTEAFF
TGTGCCAGCACCAAGGAGGGAGGGAGAGGCACTGAAGCTTTCTTT